This T cell receptor (beta chain) was sequenced in a study of blood T cell repertoires in COVID-19. Overall study context: PBMCs, B-cell-depleted T cells, or T cells provided the cDNA or gDNA that made up the material.

Authors' methods: Scientists estimated how many nucleated cells there were by amplifying reference gene primers. Measured with immunoSEQ multiplex PCR; TCRdb has only the in-frame clones, and not every one. V and J calls and clone size come straight from that table; D and trimming were deduced from the DNA. The data show about 300,000 clones, roughly 90% seen once. The ends lost 1 base at V and 4 bases at J; junction bases unmatched: 7. CDR1 is SGHTA and CDR2 is FQGNSA in the germline V gene. The CDR3 is 17 residues long. Sequenced sample: PBMCs or T cells enriched from blood (not recorded which). The sequence was collected from a woman aged 30 to 39 who had recovered from COVID-19. The chain uses TRBV7-2 and TRBJ2-1; 10 bases map to TRBD2. The CDR3 spells CASSLESGRGPYNEQFF. The CDR3 DNA reads as TGTGCCAGCAGCTTAGAAAGCGGGAGGGGCCCGTACAATGAGCAGTTCTTC.